This T cell receptor beta chain was captured in a study of T cells in Graves' hyperthyroidism and ophthalmopathy. Ten or more counts support this clonotype. Trimming cost V 5 bases and J 2 bases; bases outside gene matches: 8. The CDR3 extends over 18 amino acids. Germline CDR1 is MNHEY and CDR2 is SMNVEV (reference sequence). Template material for amplifying TCR beta CDR3 regions consisted of RNA transcripts. The primer set for the first-round RT-PCR of the TCR CDR3 was HTBI. One entry per CDR3 protein, called by TCRdb with MiXCR from the multiplex PCR reads. Of 350,000 to 400,000 distinct CDR3 sequences listed, around a sixth are singletons.

The chain links TRBV27 to TRBJ2-1; 14 nucleotides align to TRBD2. The sequence derives from a man younger than 30 with Graves' ophthalmopathy. The specimen sequenced was blood. The CDR3 region is CASSTRLAGGKAYNEQFF. CDR3 coding DNA: TGTGCCAGCAGTACCCGACTAGCGGGGGGGAAAGCCTACAATGAGCAGTTCTTC.